This TCR beta chain was obtained from a study of T cell changes during pregnancy in multiple sclerosis. Germline V gene sequence: CDR1 SGDLS, CDR2 YYNGEE. J gave up 2 bases and V 0 bases, and 10 bases lay outside the gene matches. The length of the CDR3 is 18 residues. The data were produced by immunoSEQ multiplex PCR, yet TCRdb's version contains in-frame clones alone and is incomplete. Here the sample spans 25,000 to 35,000 clones, over 75% being singletons. V usage is TRBV9 and J usage is TRBJ2-7, with 11 bases that match TRBD2. The sample in question was CD8+ T cells from peripheral blood mononuclear cells, obtained in the second trimester of pregnancy. This clonotype was sampled from a female donor with multiple sclerosis, enrolled in a pregnancy study. The CDR3 sequence: CASSVAHPTSGMAYEQYF. In nucleotides, the CDR3 is TGTGCCAGCAGCGTAGCCCACCCGACTAGCGGGATGGCCTACGAGCAGTACTTC.